The T cell receptor (beta chain) under discussion was sequenced for a study of blood T cells in healthy people across ages. There were healthy Caucasian individuals from Russia, aged about 6 to 95, serving as donors. Each donor gave roughly 10 milliliters of peripheral blood. Combining a sample-barcoded 5' primer with a J-beta primer mix, a second PCR ran for roughly 7 to 11 cycles. TCRdb passed the 5' RACE reads through MiXCR, listing each CDR3 protein once. The sample comprises about 680,000 distinct CDR3 sequences, 45% to 50% of which are singletons, and about 32% rests with the top ten. V was pared by 3 bases and J by 4 bases, with 9 bases between. This CDR3 has 13 residues.

This sequence was found in an older woman in good health. The V call is TRBV12-3 or TRBV12-4, the J call TRBJ1-2, with TRBD1 as a possible D gene (5 bases). Sequencing used blood. CDR3 amino acids: CASSFQGAYGYTF. Written as DNA, the CDR3 is TGTGCCAGCAGTTTTCAGGGAGCCTATGGCTACACCTTC.